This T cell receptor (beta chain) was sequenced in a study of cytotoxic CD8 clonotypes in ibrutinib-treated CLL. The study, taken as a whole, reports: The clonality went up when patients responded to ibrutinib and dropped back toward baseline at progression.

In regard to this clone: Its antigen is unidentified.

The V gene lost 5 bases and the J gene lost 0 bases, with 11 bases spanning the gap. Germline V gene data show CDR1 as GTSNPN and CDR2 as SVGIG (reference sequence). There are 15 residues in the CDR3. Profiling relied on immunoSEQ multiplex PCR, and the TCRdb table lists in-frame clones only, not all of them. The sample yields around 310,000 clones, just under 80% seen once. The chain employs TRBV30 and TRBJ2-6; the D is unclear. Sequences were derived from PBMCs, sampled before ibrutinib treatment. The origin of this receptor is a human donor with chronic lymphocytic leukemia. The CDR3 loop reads CAWGPVSSGANVLTF. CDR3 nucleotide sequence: TGTGCCTGGGGACCCGTTAGCTCTGGGGCCAACGTCCTGACTTTC.